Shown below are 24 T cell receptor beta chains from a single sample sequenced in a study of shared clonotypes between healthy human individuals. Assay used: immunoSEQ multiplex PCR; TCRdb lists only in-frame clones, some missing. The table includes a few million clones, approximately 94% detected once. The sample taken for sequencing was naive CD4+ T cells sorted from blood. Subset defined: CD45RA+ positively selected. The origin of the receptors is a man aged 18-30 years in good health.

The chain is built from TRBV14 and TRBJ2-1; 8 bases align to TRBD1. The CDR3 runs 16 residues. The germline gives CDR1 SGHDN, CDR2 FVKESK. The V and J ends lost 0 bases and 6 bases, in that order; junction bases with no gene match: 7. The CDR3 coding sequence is TGTGCCAGCAGCCAAGAGTTCTCGACAGGGGTCAATGAGCAGTTCTTC. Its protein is CASSQEFSTGVNEQFF.

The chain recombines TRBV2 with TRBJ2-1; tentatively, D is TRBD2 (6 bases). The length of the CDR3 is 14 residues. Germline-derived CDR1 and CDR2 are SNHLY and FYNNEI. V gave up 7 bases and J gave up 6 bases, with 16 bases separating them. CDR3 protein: CASTRGISGNEQFF. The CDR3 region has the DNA TGTGCCAGCACACGGGGGATATCAGGCAATGAGCAGTTCTTC.

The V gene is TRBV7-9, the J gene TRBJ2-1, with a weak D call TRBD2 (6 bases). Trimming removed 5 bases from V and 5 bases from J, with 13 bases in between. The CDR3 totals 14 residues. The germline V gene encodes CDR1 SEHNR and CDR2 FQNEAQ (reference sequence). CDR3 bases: TGTGCCAGCAGCCCAGGGACTTTAAACAATGAGCAGTTCTTC. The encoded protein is CASSPGTLNNEQFF.

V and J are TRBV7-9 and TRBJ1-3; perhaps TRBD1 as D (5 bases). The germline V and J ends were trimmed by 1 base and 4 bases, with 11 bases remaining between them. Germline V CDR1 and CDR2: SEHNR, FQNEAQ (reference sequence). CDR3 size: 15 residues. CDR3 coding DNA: TGTGCCAGCAGCTTAGGGGACCTTACCGGAAACACCATATATTTT. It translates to CASSLGDLTGNTIYF.

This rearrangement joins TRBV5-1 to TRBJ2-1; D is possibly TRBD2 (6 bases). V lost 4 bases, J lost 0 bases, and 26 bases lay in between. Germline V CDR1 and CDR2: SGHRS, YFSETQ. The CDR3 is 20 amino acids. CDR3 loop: CASSPHLSGRAGSSYNEQFF. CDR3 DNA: TGCGCCAGCAGCCCCCACCTCAGCGGTCGGGCGGGGAGCTCCTACAATGAGCAGTTCTTC.

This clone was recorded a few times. CDR3 loop: CASRGTVYNEQFF. CDR3 DNA: TGTGCCAGCAGGGGGACAGTCTACAATGAGCAGTTCTTC. The J gene is TRBJ2-1, the V gene TRBV6-5, with 7 bases fitting TRBD1. The V segment lost 6 bases and the J segment 3 bases; nucleotides outside the gene matches: 2. The CDR3 sequence is 13 residues long. Germline values: CDR1 MNHEY, CDR2 SVGAGI.

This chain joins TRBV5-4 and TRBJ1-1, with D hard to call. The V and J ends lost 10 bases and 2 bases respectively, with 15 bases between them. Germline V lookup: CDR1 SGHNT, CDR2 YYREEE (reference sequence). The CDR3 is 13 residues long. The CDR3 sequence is CAAWRQRNTEAFF. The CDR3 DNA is TGTGCCGCTTGGCGACAACGAAACACTGAAGCTTTCTTT.

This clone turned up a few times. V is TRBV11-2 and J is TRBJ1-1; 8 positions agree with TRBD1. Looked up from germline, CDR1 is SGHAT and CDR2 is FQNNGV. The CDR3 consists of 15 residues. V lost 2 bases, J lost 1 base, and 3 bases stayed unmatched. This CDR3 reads CASSLRTGSNTEAFF. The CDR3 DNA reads TGTGCCAGCAGCTTACGGACAGGGTCGAACACTGAAGCTTTCTTT. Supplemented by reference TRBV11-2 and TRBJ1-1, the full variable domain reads EAGVAQSPRYKIIEKRQSVAFWCNPISGHATLYWYQQILGQGPKLLIQFQNNGVVDDSQLPKDRFSAERLKGVDSTLKIQPAKLEDSAVYLCASSLRTGSNTEAFFGQGTRLTVV.

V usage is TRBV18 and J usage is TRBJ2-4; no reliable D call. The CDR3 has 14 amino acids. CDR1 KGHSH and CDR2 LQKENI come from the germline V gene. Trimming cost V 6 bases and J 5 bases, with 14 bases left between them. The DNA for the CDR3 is TGTGCCAGCTCTCGGAACCCCTCGGAAAACATTCAGTACTTC. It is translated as CASSRNPSENIQYF.

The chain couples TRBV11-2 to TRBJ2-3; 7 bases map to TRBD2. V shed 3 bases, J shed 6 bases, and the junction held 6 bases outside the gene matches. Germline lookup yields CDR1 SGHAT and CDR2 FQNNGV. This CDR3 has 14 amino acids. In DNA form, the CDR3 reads TGTGCCAGCAGCTTCCAGCGGGGCGCGGATACGCAGTATTTT. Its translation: CASSFQRGADTQYF.

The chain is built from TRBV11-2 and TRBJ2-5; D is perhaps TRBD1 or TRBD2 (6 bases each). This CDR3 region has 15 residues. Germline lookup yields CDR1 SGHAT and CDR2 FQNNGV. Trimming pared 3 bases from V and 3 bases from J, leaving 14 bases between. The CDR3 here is CASSFEGGKEETQYF. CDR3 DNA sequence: TGTGCCAGCAGCTTCGAGGGGGGCAAAGAAGAGACCCAGTACTTC.

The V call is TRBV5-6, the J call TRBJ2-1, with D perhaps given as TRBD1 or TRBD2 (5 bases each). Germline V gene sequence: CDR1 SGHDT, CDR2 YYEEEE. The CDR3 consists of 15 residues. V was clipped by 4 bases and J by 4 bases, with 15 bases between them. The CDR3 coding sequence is TGTGCCAGCAGCCGGGGACGGGGACCTTACAATGAGCAGTTCTTC. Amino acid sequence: CASSRGRGPYNEQFF.

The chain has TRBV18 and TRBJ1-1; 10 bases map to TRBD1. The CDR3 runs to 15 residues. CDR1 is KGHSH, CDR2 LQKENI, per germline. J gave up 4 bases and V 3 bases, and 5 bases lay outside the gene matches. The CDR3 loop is CASSPWDRGSTEAFF. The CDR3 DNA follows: TGTGCCAGCTCACCTTGGGACAGGGGAAGCACTGAAGCTTTCTTT.

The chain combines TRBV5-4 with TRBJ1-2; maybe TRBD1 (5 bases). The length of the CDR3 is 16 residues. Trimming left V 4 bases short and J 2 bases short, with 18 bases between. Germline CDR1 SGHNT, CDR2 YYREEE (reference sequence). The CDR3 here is CASSRPGLQENYGYTF. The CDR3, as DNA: TGTGCCAGCAGCCGGCCGGGACTGCAAGAGAACTATGGCTACACCTTC.

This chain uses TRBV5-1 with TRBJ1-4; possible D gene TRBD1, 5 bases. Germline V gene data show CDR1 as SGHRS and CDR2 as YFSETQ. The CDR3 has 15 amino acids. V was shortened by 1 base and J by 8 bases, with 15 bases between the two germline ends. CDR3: CASSLFQGTTEKLFF. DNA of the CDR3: TGCGCCAGCAGCTTGTTTCAGGGTACTACGGAAAAACTGTTTTTT.

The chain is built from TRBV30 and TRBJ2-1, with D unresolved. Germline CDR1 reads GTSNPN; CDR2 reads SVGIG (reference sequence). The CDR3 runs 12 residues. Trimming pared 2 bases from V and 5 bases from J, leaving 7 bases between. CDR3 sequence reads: CAWSPVNNEQFF. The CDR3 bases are TGTGCCTGGAGTCCTGTCAACAATGAGCAGTTCTTC.

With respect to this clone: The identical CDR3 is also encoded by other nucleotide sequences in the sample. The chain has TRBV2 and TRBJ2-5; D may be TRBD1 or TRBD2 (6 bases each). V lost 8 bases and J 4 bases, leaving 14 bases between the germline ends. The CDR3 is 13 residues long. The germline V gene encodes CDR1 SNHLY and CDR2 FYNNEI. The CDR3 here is CASGGGGGETQYF. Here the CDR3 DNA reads TGTGCCAGCGGAGGGGGAGGTGGAGAGACCCAGTACTTC.

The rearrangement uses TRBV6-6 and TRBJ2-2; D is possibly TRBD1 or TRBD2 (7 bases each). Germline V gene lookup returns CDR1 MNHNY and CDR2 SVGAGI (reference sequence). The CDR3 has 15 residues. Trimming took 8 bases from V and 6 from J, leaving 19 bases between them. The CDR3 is CASFTQGGAAGELFF. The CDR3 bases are TGTGCCAGCTTTACCCAGGGGGGGGCCGCCGGGGAGCTGTTTTTT.

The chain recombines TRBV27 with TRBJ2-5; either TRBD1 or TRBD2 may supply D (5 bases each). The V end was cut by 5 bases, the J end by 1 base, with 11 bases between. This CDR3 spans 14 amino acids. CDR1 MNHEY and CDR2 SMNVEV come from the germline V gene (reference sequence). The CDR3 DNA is TGTGCCAGCAGTAACCTCGGGGCCCAAGAGACCCAGTACTTC. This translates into CASSNLGAQETQYF.

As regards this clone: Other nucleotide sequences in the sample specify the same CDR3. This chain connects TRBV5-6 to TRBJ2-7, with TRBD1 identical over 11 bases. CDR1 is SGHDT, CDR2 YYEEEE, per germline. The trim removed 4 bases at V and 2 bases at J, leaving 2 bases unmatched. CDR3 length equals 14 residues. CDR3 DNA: TGTGCCAGCAGCCCGGGACAGGGGGCCTACGAGCAGTACTTC. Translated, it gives CASSPGQGAYEQYF.

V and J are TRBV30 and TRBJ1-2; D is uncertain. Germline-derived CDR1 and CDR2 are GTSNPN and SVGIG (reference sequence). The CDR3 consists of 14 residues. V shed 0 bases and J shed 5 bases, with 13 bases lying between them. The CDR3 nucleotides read TGTGCCTGGAGTGTACGGAGGCATGGATATGGCTACACCTTC. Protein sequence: CAWSVRRHGYGYTF.

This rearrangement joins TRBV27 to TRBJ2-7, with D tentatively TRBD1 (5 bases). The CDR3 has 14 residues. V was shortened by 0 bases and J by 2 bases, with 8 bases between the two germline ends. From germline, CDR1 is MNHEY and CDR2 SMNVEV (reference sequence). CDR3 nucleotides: TGTGCCAGCAGTTTATCGACAGAAGCCTACGAGCAGTACTTC. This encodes CASSLSTEAYEQYF.

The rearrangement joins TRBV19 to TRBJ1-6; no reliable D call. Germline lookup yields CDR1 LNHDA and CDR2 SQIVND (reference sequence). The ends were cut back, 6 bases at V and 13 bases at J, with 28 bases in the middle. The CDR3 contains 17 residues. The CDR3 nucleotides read TGTGCCAGTAGCCAACCCCTGGGTGGGGTGACAACGTTGCCCCTCCACTTT. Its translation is CASSQPLGGVTTLPLHF.

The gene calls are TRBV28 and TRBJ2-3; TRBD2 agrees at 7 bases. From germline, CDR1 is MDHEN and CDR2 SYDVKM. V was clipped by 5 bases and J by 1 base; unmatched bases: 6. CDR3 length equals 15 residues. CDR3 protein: CASSTGTTGTDTQYF. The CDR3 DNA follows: TGTGCCAGCAGTACCGGGACTACCGGCACAGATACGCAGTATTTT.